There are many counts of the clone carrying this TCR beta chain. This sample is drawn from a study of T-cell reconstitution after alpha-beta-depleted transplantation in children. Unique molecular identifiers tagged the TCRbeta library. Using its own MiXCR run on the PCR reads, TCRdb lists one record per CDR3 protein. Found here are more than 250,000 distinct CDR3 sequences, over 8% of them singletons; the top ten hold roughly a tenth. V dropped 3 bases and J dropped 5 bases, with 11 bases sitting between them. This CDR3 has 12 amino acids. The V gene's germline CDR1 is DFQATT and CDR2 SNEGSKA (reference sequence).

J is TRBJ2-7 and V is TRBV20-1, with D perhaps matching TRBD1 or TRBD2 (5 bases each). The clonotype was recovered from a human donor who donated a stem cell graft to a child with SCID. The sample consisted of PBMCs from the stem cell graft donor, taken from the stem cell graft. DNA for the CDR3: TGCAGTGCTAGTCACCAGGGAGACGAGCAGTACTTC. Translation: CSASHQGDEQYF.